These 9 T cell receptor beta chains share one sample of origin, sequenced in a study of T cell responses to AZD1222 COVID-19 vaccine. Clones were read by immunoSEQ multiplex PCR, and TCRdb kept only the in-frame ones, dropping some. The table records roughly 60,000 clones, 84% of them present only once. This material consisted of peripheral blood, taken on day 0 of AZD1222 vaccination. The receptors were sampled from an adult in good health.

This rearrangement joins TRBV11-2 to TRBJ1-1; D might be TRBD1 (6 bases). This CDR3 region has 14 residues. CDR1 is SGHAT, CDR2 FQNNGV, per germline. Deletions cut 2 bases from V and 7 bases from J, with 14 bases between. The CDR3 reads CASSLFISGDEAFF. The CDR3 nucleotides are TGTGCCAGCAGCTTATTTATCTCAGGGGATGAAGCTTTCTTT.

CDR3 in amino acids: CAWIRSGYNEQFF. DNA of the CDR3: TGTGCCTGGATCCGGTCGGGTTACAATGAGCAGTTCTTC. V usage is TRBV30 and J usage is TRBJ2-1, with D unclear. Germline loops: CDR1 GTSNPN, CDR2 SVGIG (reference sequence). This CDR3 is 13 amino acids long. The V end was cut by 4 bases, the J end by 4 bases, with 11 bases between.

V gene TRBV24-1 combines with J gene TRBJ2-1, with a tentative D call TRBD1 (7 bases). Trimming took 2 bases from V and 1 from J, leaving 11 bases between them. Germline assignment: CDR1 KGHDR and CDR2 SFDVKD. The CDR3 is made up of 16 amino acids. The CDR3 spells CATSDSTGRSYNEQFF. CDR3 DNA: TGTGCCACCAGTGATTCGACAGGGAGGTCCTACAATGAGCAGTTCTTC.

V gene TRBV12-3 or TRBV12-4 combines with J gene TRBJ1-5; D gene unclear. CDR3 length equals 13 residues. Between the trimmed V and J ends, which lost 10 bases and 5 bases, there was a span of 15 bases. The CDR3 here is CATRRAGYQPQHF. The CDR3 nucleotides are TGTGCCACCAGGAGAGCAGGATATCAGCCCCAGCATTTT.

This clone was recorded a few times. The CDR3 protein is CAWSRWERDTQYF. The CDR3 DNA follows: TGTGCCTGGAGTAGGTGGGAGAGAGATACGCAGTATTTT. This chain uses TRBV30 with TRBJ2-3, with D perhaps matching TRBD2 (5 bases). Germline V CDR1 and CDR2: GTSNPN, SVGIG (reference sequence). V was pared by 2 bases and J by 5 bases, with 11 bases between. The CDR3 covers 13 residues.

The V call is TRBV13, the J call TRBJ2-7; D might be TRBD1 or TRBD2, each matching 6 bases. From germline, CDR1 is PRHDT and CDR2 FYEKMQ (reference sequence). The CDR3 loop spans 16 amino acids. Trimming cost V 5 bases and J 0 bases, with 17 bases left between them. The CDR3 loop reads CASSPGWGASSYEQYF. The CDR3 DNA reads TGTGCCAGCAGCCCGGGGTGGGGGGCTAGCTCCTACGAGCAGTACTTC. Based on the CDR3 plus reference TRBV13 and TRBJ2-7, the full variable domain is AAGVIQSPRHLIKEKRETATLKCYPIPRHDTVYWYQQGPGQDPQFLISFYEKMQSDKGSIPDRFSAQQFSDYHSELNMSSLELGDSALYFCASSPGWGASSYEQYFGPGTRLTVT.

The chain links TRBV18 to TRBJ2-1, with 11 bases identical to TRBD2. Trimming took 5 bases from V and 6 from J; bases not matched to a gene: 12. The CDR3 runs 17 residues. CDR1 is KGHSH, CDR2 LQKENI, per germline. The CDR3 bases are TGTGCCAGCTCAACGGGACTAGCGGTCCTGGGGGCCAATGAGCAGTTCTTC. This gives the protein CASSTGLAVLGANEQFF.

The V and J genes are TRBV30 and TRBJ1-5; 11 bases map to TRBD1. Germline assignment: CDR1 GTSNPN and CDR2 SVGIG (reference sequence). The V segment lost 0 bases and the J segment 6 bases; nucleotides outside the gene matches: 7. The CDR3 loop spans 16 amino acids. The CDR3 sequence is CAWSVAGQGVVQPQHF. CDR3 nucleotide sequence: TGTGCCTGGAGTGTAGCGGGACAGGGGGTGGTTCAGCCCCAGCATTTT.

This clone has a single count. The chain carries TRBV6-2 or TRBV6-3 and TRBJ2-7; D is possibly TRBD1 (6 bases). Trimming stripped 0 bases from V and 3 bases from J, with 18 bases between. This CDR3 contains 17 residues. Looked up from germline, CDR1 is MNHEY and CDR2 is SVGEGT. The CDR3 protein is CASSYSPGHPGFYEQYF. CDR3 DNA: TGTGCCAGCAGTTACTCCCCGGGACACCCCGGTTTCTACGAGCAGTACTTC.